The clone carrying this TCR beta chain occurred once. An end of the junction differs from the germline gene, which may be a read error. Additional DNA sequences in this sample encode the identical CDR3. This sample was included in a study of tumor-infiltrating lymphocytes in localized non-small cell lung cancer. Data came from immunoSEQ multiplex PCR; TCRdb stores just in-frame clones and leaves some out. Found here are about 15,000 clones, around 70% of them singletons; the top ten hold 22%. The CDR3 is 15 residues long. Germline V gene lookup returns CDR1 MNHNS and CDR2 SASEGT. The material sequenced was uninvolved lung tissue not adjacent to the tumor. The sequence was obtained from a human donor with non-small cell lung cancer. V usage is TRBV6-1 and J usage is TRBJ1-5; the D is unclear. The CDR3 nucleotides read TGTGCCATCAGTGAGGGTAGAAATAGCAATCAGCCCCAGCATTTT. Translated, it gives CAISEGRNSNQPQHF.